The clone carrying this T cell receptor (beta chain) was counted a few times. Its specificity is unknown. HTBI primers from iRepertoire and Arm-PCR of CDR3 regions yielded the TCR beta libraries. TCRdb reanalysed the multiplex PCR reads using MiXCR and keeps one entry per CDR3 protein. In the table there are some 330,000 distinct CDR3 sequences, 10% to 15% of which are singletons. This record belongs to a study of regulatory T cells in long-lasting Graves disease. In the study overall: Graves' patients, diagnosed recently, had received antithyroid drugs under 3 months.

Trimming took 0 bases from V and 0 from J, leaving 9 bases between them. The length of the CDR3 is 17 residues. The V gene's germline CDR1 is LGHNA and CDR2 YNFKEQ. Study observations and caveats: More public clonotypes were shared by persistent patients (around 2,500) than by new patients (roughly 970). Accuracy may have been reduced by the small sample size.

Time point specified: newly diagnosed GD, antithyroid drugs for less than 3 months. PBMC RNA served as the TCR library source. The same sample was also used in a study of T cells in Graves' hyperthyroidism and ophthalmopathy. Per that paper: Newly diagnosed patients aged 18 to 65 had hyperthyroidism of under 2 months' duration.

This sequence joins TRBV4-2 and TRBJ2-6; D is uncertain. This clonotype was obtained from a woman aged 18-35 years with Graves disease. The sample consisted of peripheral blood mononuclear cells (PBMCs), taken at new diagnosis, from a patient treated with antithyroid drugs. CDR3 DNA sequence: TGTGCCAGCAGCCAAGAGGGATCGCTCTCTGGGGCCAACGTCCTGACTTTC. It translates to CASSQEGSLSGANVLTF.